Shown below are 8 T cell receptor beta chains from a single sample sequenced in a study of shared clonotypes between healthy human individuals. Profiled with immunoSEQ multiplex PCR; TCRdb holds only in-frame clones, not every one. The table records roughly 1,100,000 clones, under 80% of them present only once. Sequencing was done on a sample of memory CD4+ T cells sorted from blood. Sample subset: CD45RA-negative fraction. These receptor sequences come from a man younger than 35 in good health.

V and J are TRBV27 and TRBJ1-3; D unresolved. V shed 0 bases and J shed 0 bases, with 9 bases lying between them. Germline V gene data show CDR1 as MNHEY and CDR2 as SMNVEV (reference sequence). The CDR3 length is 16 residues. The CDR3 sequence: CASSLSPGDSGNTIYF. CDR3 coding DNA: TGTGCCAGCAGTTTATCCCCTGGGGACTCTGGAAACACCATATATTTT.

The rearrangement links TRBV2 to TRBJ2-3, with 8 bases matching TRBD2. The germline V gene encodes CDR1 SNHLY and CDR2 FYNNEI. This CDR3 is built from 14 residues. V lost 7 bases, J lost 6 bases, and 9 bases stayed unmatched. The CDR3 DNA reads as TGTGCCAGCACTCCGGGACTAGTCTCCGATACGCAGTATTTT. Its translation is CASTPGLVSDTQYF.

CDR3 coding DNA: TGTGCCAGCAGTTCTCATACCTTAGGCTACACCTTC. It yields the protein CASSSHTLGYTF. This rearrangement joins TRBV6-5 to TRBJ1-2; no firm D call. The CDR3 has 12 amino acids. V was clipped by 4 bases and J by 8 bases, with 11 bases between them. The germline CDR1 and CDR2 sequences are MNHEY and SVGAGI.

This chain connects TRBV27 to TRBJ2-4; D ambiguous. The germline V and J ends were trimmed by 3 bases and 4 bases, with 7 bases remaining between them. Germline CDR1 is MNHEY and CDR2 is SMNVEV (reference sequence). The CDR3 length is 13 residues. The CDR3 DNA sequence: TGTGCCAGCAGTTTTCGAGCGAAAAACATTCAGTACTTC. It encodes CASSFRAKNIQYF.

On this clone: A single base separates this from a much larger clone, so it may be a read error. The chain uses TRBV6-5 and TRBJ2-7; TRBD2 agrees at 10 bases. In germline, CDR1 is MNHEY, CDR2 SVGAGI. V shed 5 bases and J 5 bases; nucleotides not matched to a gene: 6. This CDR3 region has 14 residues. CDR3 residues: CASSRISGRNEQYF. The CDR3 region has the DNA TGTGCCAGCAGTCGGATTAGCGGGAGGAACGAGCAGTACTTC.

The CDR3 sequence is CASSLVTAVRRYNEQFF. The CDR3 DNA follows: TGTGCCAGCAGCTTAGTTACAGCGGTCCGTAGGTACAATGAGCAGTTCTTC. The gene calls are TRBV11-2 and TRBJ2-1; a possible D gene is TRBD2 (5 bases). This CDR3 comprises 17 residues. CDR1 and CDR2 (germline): SGHAT, FQNNGV. V shed 1 base and J shed 4 bases, with 17 bases lying between them.

This chain connects TRBV11-1 to TRBJ2-2, with 7 bases identical to TRBD1. J was trimmed by 1 base and V by 4 bases; bases with no gene match: 3. This CDR3 contains 15 residues. Germline V gene sequence: CDR1 SGHAT, CDR2 FQDESV (reference sequence). CDR3 residues: CASSSGTVNTGELFF. The CDR3 DNA sequence: TGTGCCAGCAGCTCCGGGACAGTGAACACCGGGGAGCTGTTTTTT.

Of note for this clone: This specimen includes other DNA sequences encoding the same CDR3. V usage is TRBV7-3 and J usage is TRBJ2-1, with D perhaps matching TRBD1 (5 bases). CDR1 and CDR2 from the germline V gene are SGHTA and FQGTGA. The V and J ends lost 0 bases and 2 bases respectively, with 8 bases between them. This CDR3 has 15 amino acids. The CDR3, as DNA: TGTGCCAGCAGCTTAACGTGGGGCACCTACAATGAGCAGTTCTTC. It translates to CASSLTWGTYNEQFF.